The present entry profiles one T cell receptor (beta chain) with its context. This sample is drawn from a study of shared clonotypes between healthy human individuals. Study-wide context: Per donor, three plates held CD4 naive cells, three held CD4 memory, two held CD8 naive and one held CD8 memory.

Measured with immunoSEQ multiplex PCR; TCRdb has only the in-frame clones, and not every one. The sample has about 1.1 million clones, about 72% seen once; the top ten hold roughly 0.82%. The CDR3 extends over 14 amino acids. Trimming removed 5 bases from V and 7 bases from J; junction bases left unmatched: 6. The germline V gene has CDR1 SGHTA and CDR2 FQGTGA. The V gene is TRBV7-3, the J gene TRBJ2-1; 9 bases line up with TRBD1. The source of this sequence is a man between 18 and 29 years old in good health. Some clones in this sample may be carry-over from other donors' samples. The specimen sequenced was memory CD4+ T cells from PBMCs. Indicated subset: CD45RA-negative fraction. The CDR3 sequence: CASSLGQGANEQFF. The CDR3 DNA follows: TGTGCCAGCAGCCTGGGACAGGGTGCGAATGAGCAGTTCTTC. Full variable domain (missing parts from reference TRBV7-3 and TRBJ2-1): GAGVSQTPSNKVTEKGKYVELRCDPISGHTALYWYRQSLGQGPEFLIYFQGTGAADDSGLPNDRFFAVRPEGSVSTLKIQRTERGDSAVYLCASSLGQGANEQFFGPGTRLTVL.